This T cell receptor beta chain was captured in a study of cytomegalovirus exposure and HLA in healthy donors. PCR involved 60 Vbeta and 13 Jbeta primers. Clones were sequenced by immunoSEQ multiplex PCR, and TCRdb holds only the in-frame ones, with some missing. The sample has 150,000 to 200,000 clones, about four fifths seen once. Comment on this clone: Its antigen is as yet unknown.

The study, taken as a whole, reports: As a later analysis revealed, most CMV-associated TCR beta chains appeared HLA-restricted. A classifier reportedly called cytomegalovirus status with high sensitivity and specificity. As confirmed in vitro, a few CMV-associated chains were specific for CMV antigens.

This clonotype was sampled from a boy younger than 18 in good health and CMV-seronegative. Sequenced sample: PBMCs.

This CDR3 reads CATRTGTSGGETQYF. For the CDR3, the DNA is TGTGCCACCAGAACCGGGACTAGCGGGGGAGAGACCCAGTACTTC. The chain is built from TRBV15 and TRBJ2-5; 14 bases align to TRBD2. The germline gives CDR1 LNHNV, CDR2 YYDKDF (reference sequence). Trimming at V came to 6 bases and at J to 4 bases, leaving 4 bases not matched to a gene. The CDR3 has 15 residues.